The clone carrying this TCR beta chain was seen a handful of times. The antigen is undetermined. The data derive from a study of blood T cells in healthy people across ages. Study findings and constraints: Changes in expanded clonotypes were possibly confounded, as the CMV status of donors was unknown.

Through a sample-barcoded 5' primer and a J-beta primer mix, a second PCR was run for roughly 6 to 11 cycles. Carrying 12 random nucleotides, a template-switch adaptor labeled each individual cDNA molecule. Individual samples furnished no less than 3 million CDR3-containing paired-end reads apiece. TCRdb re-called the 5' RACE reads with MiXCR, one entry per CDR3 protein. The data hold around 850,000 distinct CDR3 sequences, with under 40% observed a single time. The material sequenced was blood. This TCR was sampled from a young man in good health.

The CDR3 DNA reads TGTGCCAGCAGTGTAATGGGGGATCAGCCCCAGCATTTT. Its translation is CASSVMGDQPQHF. The gene calls are TRBV12-3 or TRBV12-4 and TRBJ1-5; TRBD1 might be the D (5 bases). The CDR3 runs 13 residues. V was clipped by 5 bases and J by 5 bases, with 10 bases between them.